This TCR beta chain emerged from a study of blood T cell repertoires in COVID-19. CDR3 length: 16 residues. Trimming removed 2 bases at V and 7 bases at J, with 17 bases between. Germline CDR1 reads MNHNS; CDR2 reads SASEGT. The protocol was immunoSEQ multiplex PCR, while the TCRdb copy is restricted to in-frame clones and leaves out a portion. The table shows 190,000 or so clones, with roughly 83% occurring only once. The chain joins TRBV6-1 to TRBJ1-4; TRBD1 is a possible D gene (5 bases). This sequence originates from a woman aged 30 to 39 who had recovered from COVID-19. The specimen sequenced was PBMCs or T cells enriched from blood (not recorded which). The chain's CDR3 is CASSESHGGWPEKLFF. CDR3 bases: TGTGCCAGCAGTGAATCGCACGGGGGTTGGCCTGAAAAACTGTTTTTT.